This is a list of T cell receptor beta chains from one sample in a study of OX40 agonist ivuxolimab in advanced cancers. Method: immunoSEQ multiplex PCR; TCRdb's copy keeps in-frame clones and lacks some. This table holds more than 20,000 clones, around 75% found once. Source: CD4+ or CD8+ T cells sorted from blood, taken in a trial of the OX40 agonist ivuxolimab. The receptors originated from an adult with an advanced solid tumor such as melanoma, head and neck, liver or kidney cancer. Both conserved end residues are part of each CDR3. The D gene is left open where the match is weak. The size of a clone is reported for some rows only, either as once, few or many, or as a class for expanded clones.

d_gene: TRBD2
v_gene: TRBV4-1
j_gene: TRBJ2-1
abundance: NA
len: 17
CDR3nt: TGCGCCAGCAGCCAAATGCTAGCGGGGGCCCTTAGGAATGAGCAGTTCTTC
CDR3aa: CASSQMLAGALRNEQFF

d_gene: TRBD1
v_gene: TRBV9
j_gene: TRBJ2-1
abundance: NA
len: 15
CDR3nt: TGTGCCAGCAGCGTTGCGGGACAGGGCTACAATGAGCAGTTCTTC
CDR3aa: CASSVAGQGYNEQFF

d_gene: NA
v_gene: TRBV7-2
j_gene: TRBJ1-3
abundance: NA
len: 15
CDR3nt: TGTGCCAGCAGCTTAACTCACGTCTTTGGAAACACCATATATTTT
CDR3aa: CASSLTHVFGNTIYF

d_gene: NA
v_gene: TRBV28
j_gene: TRBJ1-2
abundance: NA
len: 13
CDR3nt: TGTGCCAGCAGCCCACGCGACAGCTATGGCTACACCTTC
CDR3aa: CASSPRDSYGYTF

d_gene: NA
v_gene: TRBV7-9
j_gene: TRBJ2-2
abundance: NA
len: 13
CDR3nt: TGTGCCAGCAGCCTGGAAAACACCGGGGAGCTGTTTTTT
CDR3aa: CASSLENTGELFF

d_gene: NA
v_gene: TRBV27
j_gene: TRBJ1-5
abundance: NA
len: 15
CDR3nt: TGTGCCAGCAGTTTATCGATCAGGGGCCGACAGCCCCAGCATTTT
CDR3aa: CASSLSIRGRQPQHF

d_gene: NA
v_gene: TRBV6-5
j_gene: TRBJ1-5
abundance: NA
len: 13
CDR3nt: TGTGCCAGCAGAACTTCCAGTCGTCAGCCCCAGCATTTT
CDR3aa: CASRTSSRQPQHF

d_gene: TRBD2
v_gene: TRBV7-2
j_gene: TRBJ2-7
abundance: once
len: 14
CDR3nt: TGTGCCAGCAGCCCGACGGGGGGGGCCTACGAGCAGTACTTC
CDR3aa: CASSPTGGAYEQYF

d_gene: TRBD1
v_gene: TRBV5-1
j_gene: TRBJ2-2
abundance: NA
len: 16
CDR3nt: TGCGCCAGCAGCCAGCTCACAGGGGTTACAGCCGGGGAGCTGTTTTTT
CDR3aa: CASSQLTGVTAGELFF

d_gene: NA
v_gene: TRBV11-3
j_gene: TRBJ2-1
abundance: NA
len: 15
CDR3nt: TGTGCCAGCAGCTTAGGACAGGCCTCCTACAATGAGCAGTTCTTC
CDR3aa: CASSLGQASYNEQFF

d_gene: NA
v_gene: TRBV6-5
j_gene: TRBJ2-7
abundance: NA
len: 16
CDR3nt: TGTGCCAGCAGTTACACCATGACAGGAGCCTCCTACGAGCAGTACTTC
CDR3aa: CASSYTMTGASYEQYF

d_gene: NA
v_gene: TRBV10-3
j_gene: TRBJ2-1
abundance: NA
len: 15
CDR3nt: TGTGCCATCAGTGTCGGAGCGACGGTATACAATGAGCAGTTCTTC
CDR3aa: CAISVGATVYNEQFF

d_gene: TRBD2
v_gene: TRBV7-6
j_gene: TRBJ2-3
abundance: NA
len: 14
CDR3nt: TGTGCCAGCAGCTTGAGCGGGGGCACAGATACGCAGTATTTT
CDR3aa: CASSLSGGTDTQYF

d_gene: TRBD1
v_gene: TRBV10-3
j_gene: TRBJ1-2
abundance: NA
len: 15
CDR3nt: TGTGCCATCAGTGCGGGGACAGGGGGAATGTATGGCTACACCTTC
CDR3aa: CAISAGTGGMYGYTF

d_gene: TRBD2
v_gene: TRBV7-3
j_gene: TRBJ2-1
abundance: NA
len: 18
CDR3nt: TGTGCCAGCAGCTTAAACCCCCTGAGTAGCGGGCTTGACAATGAGCAGTTCTTC
CDR3aa: CASSLNPLSSGLDNEQFF

d_gene: TRBD2
v_gene: TRBV9
j_gene: TRBJ2-1
abundance: NA
len: 15
CDR3nt: TGTGCCAGCAGCGTATCTCGGGCCAGCGGGGATGAGCAGTTCTTC
CDR3aa: CASSVSRASGDEQFF

d_gene: NA
v_gene: TRBV9
j_gene: TRBJ2-2
abundance: NA
len: 13
CDR3nt: TGTGCCAGCAGCGTAGGGGGAACCGGGGAGCTGTTTTTT
CDR3aa: CASSVGGTGELFF

d_gene: NA
v_gene: TRBV4-3
j_gene: TRBJ2-1
abundance: NA
len: 16
CDR3nt: TGCGCCAGCAGCCAAGTGGGGGGGGGCGTCTACAATGAGCAGTTCTTC
CDR3aa: CASSQVGGGVYNEQFF

d_gene: NA
v_gene: TRBV5-1
j_gene: TRBJ1-1
abundance: NA
len: 11
CDR3nt: TGTGCCAGCAGCATAGGACAGGAAGCTTTCTTT
CDR3aa: CASSIGQEAFF

d_gene: NA
v_gene: TRBV27
j_gene: TRBJ1-5
abundance: NA
len: 15
CDR3nt: TGTGCCAGCAGTCAATTTTCAGGGACCAATCAGCCCCAGCATTTT
CDR3aa: CASSQFSGTNQPQHF

d_gene: NA
v_gene: TRBV7-9
j_gene: TRBJ2-3
abundance: NA
len: 11
CDR3nt: TGTGCCAGCAGCCCCACAGATACGCAGTATTTT
CDR3aa: CASSPTDTQYF

d_gene: TRBD1
v_gene: TRBV7-3
j_gene: TRBJ1-2
abundance: NA
len: 15
CDR3nt: TGTGCCAGCAGTTTTAACAGGGGGCTAATGGATGGCTACACCTTC
CDR3aa: CASSFNRGLMDGYTF

d_gene: NA
v_gene: TRBV6-7
j_gene: TRBJ2-7
abundance: NA
len: 14
CDR3nt: TGTGCCAGCAGTTACTCTCGTCAGGGCTGCGAGCAGTACTTC
CDR3aa: CASSYSRQGCEQYF

d_gene: NA
v_gene: TRBV4-3
j_gene: TRBJ1-1
abundance: NA
len: 17
CDR3nt: TGCGCCAGCAGCTGGCGATGGGAAACAGGATCGAACACTGAAGCTTTCTTT
CDR3aa: CASSWRWETGSNTEAFF

d_gene: NA
v_gene: TRBV2
j_gene: TRBJ2-5
abundance: NA
len: 15
CDR3nt: TGTGCCAGCAGTGAGTTCAGGGTATCGGGAGAGACCCAGTACTTC
CDR3aa: CASSEFRVSGETQYF

d_gene: NA
v_gene: TRBV14
j_gene: TRBJ2-7
abundance: few
len: 14
CDR3nt: TGTGCCAGCAGCCAAGTTCGGGGGATGGCAGAGCAGTACTTC
CDR3aa: CASSQVRGMAEQYF

d_gene: NA
v_gene: TRBV10-3
j_gene: TRBJ1-1
abundance: NA
len: 13
CDR3nt: TGTGCCATCAGTGTCCCCAGGGGCACTGAAGCTTTCTTT
CDR3aa: CAISVPRGTEAFF

d_gene: NA
v_gene: TRBV19
j_gene: TRBJ2-1
abundance: NA
len: 13
CDR3nt: TGTGCCAGTACCACCGCGTCCCGCAATGAGCAGTTCTTC
CDR3aa: CASTTASRNEQFF

d_gene: NA
v_gene: TRBV7-6
j_gene: TRBJ2-5
abundance: NA
len: 14
CDR3nt: TGTGCCAGCAGCTTTGGGCCCCGTAGAGAGACCCAGTACTTC
CDR3aa: CASSFGPRRETQYF

d_gene: TRBD2
v_gene: TRBV13
j_gene: TRBJ2-7
abundance: NA
len: 13
CDR3nt: TGTGCCAGCAGGCGGGGGGGCTTCCACGAGCAGTACTTC
CDR3aa: CASRRGGFHEQYF

d_gene: NA
v_gene: TRBV29-1
j_gene: TRBJ2-1
abundance: NA
len: 14
CDR3nt: TGCAGCGTTGAGGGGACGGGCGGGTACAATGAGCAGTTCTTC
CDR3aa: CSVEGTGGYNEQFF

d_gene: TRBD1
v_gene: TRBV6-1
j_gene: TRBJ2-7
abundance: NA
len: 14
CDR3nt: TGTGCCAGCAGTGTCGGGACAGGGCACTACGAGCAGTACTTC
CDR3aa: CASSVGTGHYEQYF

d_gene: NA
v_gene: TRBV11-3
j_gene: TRBJ2-7
abundance: NA
len: 13
CDR3nt: TGTGCCAGCAGCTTAGAAACAGGCTACGAGCAGTACTTC
CDR3aa: CASSLETGYEQYF

d_gene: NA
v_gene: TRBV28
j_gene: TRBJ1-4
abundance: NA
len: 14
CDR3nt: TGTGCCAGCAGTCCGGACAGCCAAAATGAAAAACTGTTTTTT
CDR3aa: CASSPDSQNEKLFF

d_gene: NA
v_gene: TRBV7-2
j_gene: TRBJ1-2
abundance: once
len: 16
CDR3nt: TGTGCCAGCACTACCACCGAGGGGGTAACCTTATATGGCTACACCTTC
CDR3aa: CASTTTEGVTLYGYTF

d_gene: NA
v_gene: TRBV27
j_gene: TRBJ2-7
abundance: NA
len: 16
CDR3nt: TGTGCCAGCAGCTATTTAGGTCCGGGGGGCGGTGGCGAGCAGTACTTC
CDR3aa: CASSYLGPGGGGEQYF

d_gene: TRBD2
v_gene: TRBV6-6
j_gene: TRBJ2-5
abundance: NA
len: 14
CDR3nt: TGTGCCAGCAGTTCTCTCGGGGGGAGGGAGACCCAGTACTTC
CDR3aa: CASSSLGGRETQYF

d_gene: NA
v_gene: TRBV7-2
j_gene: TRBJ2-7
abundance: NA
len: 15
CDR3nt: TGTGCCAGCAGCTCTCTTCACCAGAGCTCCTACGAGCAGTACTTC
CDR3aa: CASSSLHQSSYEQYF

d_gene: NA
v_gene: TRBV9
j_gene: TRBJ2-3
abundance: NA
len: 15
CDR3nt: TGTGCCAGCAGCGTAGGGCAGGGACGGACAGATACGCAGTATTTT
CDR3aa: CASSVGQGRTDTQYF

d_gene: NA
v_gene: TRBV29-1
j_gene: TRBJ1-1
abundance: NA
len: 12
CDR3nt: TGCAGCGTCCCCGGGATGAACACTGAAGCTTTCTTT
CDR3aa: CSVPGMNTEAFF

d_gene: NA
v_gene: TRBV7-3
j_gene: TRBJ2-7
abundance: few
len: 15
CDR3nt: TGTGCCAGCAGCCCTGGCGGGGCCCCGGGGTACGAGCAGTACTTC
CDR3aa: CASSPGGAPGYEQYF

d_gene: TRBD1
v_gene: TRBV7-9
j_gene: TRBJ1-2
abundance: many
len: 15
CDR3nt: TGTGCCAGCAGCTCCCACGACAGGGCTCACTATGGCTACACCTTC
CDR3aa: CASSSHDRAHYGYTF

d_gene: TRBD2
v_gene: TRBV5-1
j_gene: TRBJ2-7
abundance: few
len: 15
CDR3nt: TGCGCCAGCAGCTTGGCCGGGGGACTAGCGCTGGAGCAGTACTTC
CDR3aa: CASSLAGGLALEQYF

d_gene: NA
v_gene: TRBV6-5
j_gene: TRBJ2-3
abundance: NA
len: 16
CDR3nt: TGTGCCAGCAGTTACGTTGTGGGGGCGGCCATCGATACGCAGTATTTT
CDR3aa: CASSYVVGAAIDTQYF

d_gene: TRBD1
v_gene: TRBV15
j_gene: TRBJ1-2
abundance: NA
len: 14
CDR3nt: TGTGCCACCAGCTACCAACAGGGGGCAAATGGCTACACCTTC
CDR3aa: CATSYQQGANGYTF

d_gene: NA
v_gene: TRBV2
j_gene: TRBJ1-5
abundance: few
len: 14
CDR3nt: TGTGCCAGCATGAGCGGGCAGGGCAATCAGCCCCAGCATTTT
CDR3aa: CASMSGQGNQPQHF

d_gene: NA
v_gene: TRBV23-1
j_gene: TRBJ1-5
abundance: NA
len: 13
CDR3nt: TGCGCCAGCAGTCAGTTCCTAGGACAGCCCCAGCATTTT
CDR3aa: CASSQFLGQPQHF

d_gene: NA
v_gene: TRBV6-1
j_gene: TRBJ2-7
abundance: NA
len: 16
CDR3nt: TGTGCCAGCAGTGAAATAGCGACAGCCGTCTCCTACGAGCAGTACTTC
CDR3aa: CASSEIATAVSYEQYF

d_gene: NA
v_gene: TRBV28
j_gene: TRBJ2-3
abundance: few
len: 14
CDR3nt: TGTGCCAGCAGTTTCCTCTCAGGGACAGATACGCAGTATTTT
CDR3aa: CASSFLSGTDTQYF